This entry concerns a single T cell receptor beta chain. This CDR3 comprises 13 residues. CDR1 and CDR2 (germline): LNHDA, SQIVND (reference sequence). V was pared by 5 bases and J by 9 bases, with 16 bases between. Residents of about two dozen US areas, aged about 18 to 95 years, made up the participants. Contact with a PCR-confirmed or clinician-diagnosed COVID-19 case occurred within 2 weeks of entry. Sequenced by immunoSEQ multiplex PCR; TCRdb stores in-frame clones only, minus some. The sample holds about 310,000 clones; around 84% are singletons and the top ten take under 2%. The source of the sample is a study of blood T cell repertoires in COVID-19. In the study overall: Researchers got acute and convalescent COVID-19 samples from the United States, Italy and Spain. Sample material is recorded as cDNA or gDNA derived from T cells, B-cell-depleted T cells, or PBMCs.

The source material was PBMCs or T cells enriched from blood (not recorded which). The chain joins TRBV19 to TRBJ2-5; the D is unclear. The source is a woman aged 25 to 39 who had been exposed to COVID-19. Here the CDR3 DNA reads TGTGCCAGTAGTCTGAAGCTAGAAACATCCCAGTACTTC. It translates to CASSLKLETSQYF.